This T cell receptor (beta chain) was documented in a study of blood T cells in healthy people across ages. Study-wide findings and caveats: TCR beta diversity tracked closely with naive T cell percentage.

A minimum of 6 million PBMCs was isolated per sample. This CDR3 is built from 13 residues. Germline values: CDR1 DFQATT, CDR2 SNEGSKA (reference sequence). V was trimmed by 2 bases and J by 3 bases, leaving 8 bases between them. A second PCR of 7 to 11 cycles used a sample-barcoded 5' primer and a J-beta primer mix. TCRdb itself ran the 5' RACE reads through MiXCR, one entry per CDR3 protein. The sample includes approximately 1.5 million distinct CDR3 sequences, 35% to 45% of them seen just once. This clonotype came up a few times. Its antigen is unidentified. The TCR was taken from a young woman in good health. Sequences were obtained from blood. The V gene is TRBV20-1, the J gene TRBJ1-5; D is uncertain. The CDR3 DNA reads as TGCAGTGCTAGACAGTTCAACAATCAGCCCCAGCATTTT. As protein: CSARQFNNQPQHF.